The 25 T cell receptor beta chains presented below share a single source sample, sequenced in a study of shared clonotypes between healthy human individuals. Using immunoSEQ multiplex PCR, the repertoire was profiled, and TCRdb retains in-frame clones only, with some absent. This sample carries about 2.4 million clones, approximately 94% of them seen once, and the ten largest clones take approximately 0.36%. The sample was naive CD4+ T cells from PBMCs. Sample subset: CD45RA+ positively selected. The receptors shown here come from a man aged 18 to 30 in good health. Some clones in this sample may be carry-over from other donors' samples.

The chain couples TRBV23-1 to TRBJ1-1; D remains unclear. TRBV23-1 has ORF status, its function being uncertain. The germline V and J ends were trimmed by 4 bases and 0 bases, with 9 bases remaining between them. This CDR3 comprises 14 residues. DNA of the CDR3: TGCGCCAGCAGTCCTCGAACCGTGAACACTGAAGCTTTCTTT. Translation gives CASSPRTVNTEAFF.

This clone has a single count. The gene calls are TRBV29-1 and TRBJ1-4; 7 bases line up with TRBD1. The length of the CDR3 is 13 residues. The germline gives CDR1 SQVTM, CDR2 ANQGSEA. V lost 6 bases to trimming and J lost 5 bases; unmatched junction nucleotides: 6. In nucleotides, the CDR3 is TGCAGCGTGGGACAGCAGATAAATGAAAAACTGTTTTTT. It codes for CSVGQQINEKLFF.

This chain joins TRBV28 and TRBJ2-1; 7 nucleotides match TRBD2. V gave up 6 bases and J gave up 7 bases; unmatched junction bases: 9. CDR3 length equals 14 residues. CDR1 is MDHEN and CDR2 is SYDVKM in the germline V gene. The CDR3 loop is CASSPAGLRNEQFF. The CDR3 DNA reads as TGTGCCAGCAGCCCAGCGGGGCTTAGGAATGAGCAGTTCTTC.

The chain has TRBV4-2 and TRBJ2-1; possibly TRBD1 for D (6 bases). This CDR3 is built from 11 residues. The V gene lost 6 bases and the J gene lost 9 bases, with 9 bases spanning the gap. From germline, CDR1 is LGHNA and CDR2 YNFKEQ. The CDR3 DNA reads as TGTGCCAGCAGGTTACAGGGTGAGCAGTTCTTC. Protein product: CASRLQGEQFF.

The rearrangement joins TRBV28 to TRBJ2-7, with 12 bases identical to TRBD2. CDR3 length equals 14 residues. Losses at the gene ends were 6 bases for V and 6 bases for J; bases not matched to a gene: 6. Germline V gene data show CDR1 as MDHEN and CDR2 as SYDVKM. CDR3 sequence reads: CASRPGLAGSEQYF. CDR3 coding DNA: TGTGCCAGCAGGCCCGGACTAGCGGGATCCGAGCAGTACTTC.

The chain uses TRBV14 and TRBJ1-1; no definite D call. Germline loops: CDR1 SGHDN, CDR2 FVKESK. Trimming took 2 bases from V and 11 from J, leaving 12 bases between them. The CDR3 is made up of 12 amino acids. The CDR3 DNA sequence: TGTGCCAGCAGCCAAATAGGGATCGGGGCTTTCTTT. It is translated as CASSQIGIGAFF.

On this clone: The same CDR3 also results from other DNA sequences found in this sample. This chain joins TRBV4-2 and TRBJ2-7; 12 bases map to TRBD2. The trim removed 3 bases at V and 3 bases at J, leaving 0 bases unmatched. This CDR3 region has 14 residues. From germline, CDR1 is LGHNA and CDR2 YNFKEQ. CDR3 in amino acids: CASSQTSGSYEQYF. In nucleotides, the CDR3 is TGTGCCAGCAGCCAGACTAGCGGGAGCTACGAGCAGTACTTC.

The rearrangement uses TRBV5-4 and TRBJ2-5; 11 bases map to TRBD1. Unmatched junction bases numbered 4, after V lost 5 bases and J lost 4 bases. CDR3 size: 14 residues. CDR1 SGHNT and CDR2 YYREEE come from the germline V gene (reference sequence). The chain's CDR3 is CASRAGQGGETQYF. CDR3 in DNA: TGTGCCAGCAGGGCGGGACAGGGGGGAGAGACCCAGTACTTC.

The chain carries TRBV5-1 and TRBJ2-1; TRBD1 matches 8 bases. V gave up 4 bases and J gave up 0 bases; unmatched junction bases: 6. Germline values: CDR1 SGHRS, CDR2 YFSETQ. This CDR3 contains 16 residues. The DNA for the CDR3 is TGCGCCAGCAGCACCCGAACAGGGGGCTCCTACAATGAGCAGTTCTTC. It is translated as CASSTRTGGSYNEQFF. Together with reference TRBV5-1 and TRBJ2-1, the CDR3 gives the full variable domain: KAGVTQTPRYLIKTRGQQVTLSCSPISGHRSVSWYQQTPGQGLQFLFEYFSETQRNKGNFPGRFSGRQFSNSRSEMNVSTLELGDSALYLCASSTRTGGSYNEQFFGPGTRLTVL.

V is TRBV7-8 and J is TRBJ2-2; tentative D call: TRBD1 (6 bases). CDR1 is SGHVS and CDR2 is FQNEAQ in the germline V gene. Trimming stripped 1 base from V and 6 bases from J, with 6 bases between. CDR3 length: 13 amino acids. Here the CDR3 reads CASSLDRAGELFF. For the CDR3, the DNA is TGTGCCAGCAGCTTAGACAGGGCCGGGGAGCTGTTTTTT.

About this clone itself: Different DNA sequences within this sample yield the same CDR3. The gene calls are TRBV7-2 and TRBJ2-7, with D perhaps given as TRBD1 or TRBD2 (5 bases each). Trimming removed 5 bases from V and 0 bases from J, with 11 bases in between. In germline, CDR1 is SGHTA, CDR2 FQGNSA. This CDR3 region has 14 residues. The DNA of the CDR3 is TGTGCCAGCAGCCGGGACCGGACCTCCTACGAGCAGTACTTC. This codes for CASSRDRTSYEQYF. The full variable domain, rest sourced from reference TRBV7-2 and TRBJ2-7, is GAGVSQSPSNKVTEKGKDVELRCDPISGHTALYWYRQSLGQGLEFLIYFQGNSAPDKSGLPSDRFSAERTGGSVSTLTIQRTQQEDSAVYLCASSRDRTSYEQYFGPGTRLTVT.

The gene calls are TRBV29-1 and TRBJ2-3; D remains unclear. Trimming removed 6 bases at V and 1 base at J, with 14 bases between. There are 14 residues in the CDR3. Germline values: CDR1 SQVTM, CDR2 ANQGSEA. The CDR3 protein is CSVEWAVGTDTQYF. DNA of the CDR3: TGCAGCGTAGAATGGGCGGTGGGCACAGATACGCAGTATTTT.

The sample holds one count of this clone. The J gene is TRBJ2-2, the V gene TRBV18; 7 nucleotides agree with TRBD1. Germline-derived CDR1 and CDR2 are KGHSH and LQKENI. V lost 3 bases, J lost 0 bases, and 10 bases stayed unmatched. This CDR3 region has 18 residues. The CDR3: CASSPRVGGIANTGELFF. As DNA, the CDR3 is TGTGCCAGCTCACCCCGAGTAGGGGGCATCGCGAACACCGGGGAGCTGTTTTTT. The complete variable domain, with remaining parts taken from reference TRBV18 and TRBJ2-2, reads NAGVMQNPRHLVRRRGQEARLRCSPMKGHSHVYWYRQLPEEGLKFMVYLQKENIIDESGMPKERFSAEFPKEGPSILRIQQVVRGDSAAYFCASSPRVGGIANTGELFFGEGSRLTVL.

The rearrangement links TRBV9 to TRBJ2-7, with unresolved D. This CDR3 has 16 residues. Trimming left V 0 bases short and J 0 bases short, with 13 bases between. Germline V CDR1 and CDR2: SGDLS, YYNGEE. The CDR3 is CASSVGDHLGSYEQYF. CDR3 nucleotide sequence: TGTGCCAGCAGCGTAGGCGACCACCTGGGCTCCTACGAGCAGTACTTC.

The V gene is TRBV5-1, the J gene TRBJ2-7; 7 bases are a match to TRBD2. The V gene's germline CDR1 is SGHRS and CDR2 YFSETQ. Trimming removed 4 bases from V and 3 bases from J; junction bases left unmatched: 16. The CDR3 covers 17 residues. For the CDR3, the DNA is TGCGCCAGCAGCCATTGGTGGGTCGTCGGGGGGTTCTACGAGCAGTACTTC. As protein: CASSHWWVVGGFYEQYF.

V and J are TRBV18 and TRBJ1-4, with 11 bases fitting TRBD1. This CDR3 region has 16 residues. V was clipped by 3 bases and J by 8 bases; unmatched bases: 8. Germline values: CDR1 KGHSH, CDR2 LQKENI. This CDR3 reads CASSPSDRGPGEKLFF. For the CDR3, the DNA is TGTGCCAGCTCACCGTCGGACAGGGGGCCAGGGGAAAAACTGTTTTTT.

This clone was seen only once. The genes are TRBV7-2 and TRBJ2-5, with D possibly being TRBD2 (7 bases). V gave up 5 bases and J gave up 4 bases, with 14 bases separating them. Germline-derived CDR1 and CDR2 are SGHTA and FQGNSA. The CDR3 covers 14 residues. This CDR3 reads CASSGGALGETQYF. The DNA for the CDR3 is TGTGCCAGCAGCGGGGGGGCCTTAGGAGAGACCCAGTACTTC. The variable domain in full, completed from reference TRBV7-2 and TRBJ2-5, reads GAGVSQSPSNKVTEKGKDVELRCDPISGHTALYWYRQSLGQGLEFLIYFQGNSAPDKSGLPSDRFSAERTGGSVSTLTIQRTQQEDSAVYLCASSGGALGETQYFGPGTRLLVL.

V and J are TRBV5-4 and TRBJ1-2; a possible D gene is TRBD1 (5 bases). V dropped 0 bases and J dropped 4 bases, with 16 bases sitting between them. This CDR3 spans 16 amino acids. Germline CDR1 SGHNT, CDR2 YYREEE (reference sequence). The CDR3 bases are TGTGCCAGCAGCTTGGCCTCCGGGACGGGTGGCTATGGCTACACCTTC. Translation: CASSLASGTGGYGYTF.

This sequence joins TRBV4-2 and TRBJ1-1, with D tentatively TRBD1 (5 bases). The ends were cut back, 3 bases at V and 2 bases at J, with 19 bases in the middle. The CDR3 runs 17 residues. The germline CDR1 and CDR2 sequences are LGHNA and YNFKEQ. The CDR3 region has the DNA TGTGCCAGCAGCCAGTCCGGGGGGGTGGTGGGTAACACTGAAGCTTTCTTT. As protein: CASSQSGGVVGNTEAFF.

The gene calls are TRBV19 and TRBJ2-3, with 14 nucleotides matching TRBD2. The junction had 8 bases not matched to a gene; V was cut back by 5 bases and J by 1 base. The CDR3 is made up of 18 amino acids. Germline V gene lookup returns CDR1 LNHDA and CDR2 SQIVND (reference sequence). The CDR3 is CASSFGLAGGAGTDTQYF. CDR3 DNA: TGTGCCAGTAGTTTCGGACTAGCGGGAGGTGCCGGCACAGATACGCAGTATTTT.

V and J are TRBV6-5 and TRBJ2-5, with D possibly called TRBD1 or TRBD2 (5 bases each). Looked up from germline, CDR1 is MNHEY and CDR2 is SVGAGI. The CDR3 spans 16 residues. Trimming shortened V by 0 bases and J by 5 bases, and 16 bases separated the two germline ends. The CDR3 coding sequence is TGTGCCAGCAGTTACTCCGGGACGACAGCTTGGGAGACCCAGTACTTC. Translated, it gives CASSYSGTTAWETQYF.

The chain joins TRBV28 to TRBJ2-7; D is perhaps TRBD1 (5 bases). CDR1 and CDR2 (germline): MDHEN, SYDVKM. The CDR3 totals 12 residues. Trimming left V 6 bases short and J 4 bases short, with 10 bases between. This chain's CDR3 is CASRQGQYEQYF. CDR3 nucleotide sequence: TGTGCCAGCAGGCAGGGCCAGTACGAGCAGTACTTC.

This clone was detected a few times. The rearrangement joins TRBV7-8 to TRBJ1-2, with D possibly being TRBD1 (5 bases). V was trimmed by 2 bases and J by 8 bases, leaving 9 bases between them. The CDR3 runs 12 residues. From germline, CDR1 is SGHVS and CDR2 FQNEAQ. CDR3 protein: CASSLSGQGYTF. The CDR3 coding sequence is TGTGCCAGCAGCTTATCAGGGCAAGGCTACACCTTC.

The chain combines TRBV25-1 with TRBJ2-7, with 9 bases that match TRBD2. CDR1 is MGHDK, CDR2 SYGVNS, per germline. V was clipped by 3 bases and J by 7 bases; unmatched bases: 13. The CDR3 extends over 16 amino acids. The CDR3 loop is CASSDRVAGVHQEQYF. In nucleotides, the CDR3 is TGTGCCAGCAGTGACCGTGTAGCGGGAGTACATCAGGAGCAGTACTTC.

V and J are TRBV28 and TRBJ2-7; 8 positions match TRBD1. Germline CDR1 is MDHEN and CDR2 is SYDVKM. V lost 3 bases and J lost 2; bases outside the gene matches: 6. The CDR3 consists of 15 residues. CDR3 loop: CASSLVGQVTYEQYF. CDR3 in DNA: TGTGCCAGCAGTTTGGTGGGACAGGTCACCTACGAGCAGTACTTC.